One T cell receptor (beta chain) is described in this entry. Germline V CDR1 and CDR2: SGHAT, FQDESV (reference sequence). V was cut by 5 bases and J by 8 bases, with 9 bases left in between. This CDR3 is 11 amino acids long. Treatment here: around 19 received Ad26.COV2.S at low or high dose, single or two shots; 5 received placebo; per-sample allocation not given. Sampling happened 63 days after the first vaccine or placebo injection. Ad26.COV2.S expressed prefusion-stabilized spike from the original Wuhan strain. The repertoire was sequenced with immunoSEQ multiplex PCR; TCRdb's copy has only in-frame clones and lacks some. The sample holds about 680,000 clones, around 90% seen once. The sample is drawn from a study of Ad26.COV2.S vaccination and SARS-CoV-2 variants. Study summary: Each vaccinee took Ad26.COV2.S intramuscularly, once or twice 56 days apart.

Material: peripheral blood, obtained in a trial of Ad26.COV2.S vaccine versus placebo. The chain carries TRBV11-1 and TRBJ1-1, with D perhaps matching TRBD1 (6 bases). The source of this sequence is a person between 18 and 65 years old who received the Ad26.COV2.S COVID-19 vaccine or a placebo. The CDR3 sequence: CASSVTGEAFF. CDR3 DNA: TGTGCCAGCAGCGTGACAGGCGAAGCTTTCTTT.